Listed below are T cell receptor beta chains from one sample, sequenced in a study of blood T cell repertoires in COVID-19. TCRdb's table, derived via immunoSEQ multiplex PCR, lists solely in-frame clones and lacks some. In the table there are more than 45,000 clones, approximately 90% of which are singletons. Specimen: peripheral blood. The receptors derive from a man aged 70 or older with acute or convalescent COVID-19. CDR3s include the opening cysteine and the closing phenylalanine or tryptophan. Fields, in order: clone size, J gene, D gene, V gene, CDR3 protein, CDR3 DNA. D genes are given only for firm matches. Size tells how often a clone was seen (once, few, many) or the class of an expanded clone, and some rows leave it out.

- TRBJ1-5 TRBD1 TRBV7-2 CASSPGTGRNQPQHF TGTGCCAGCAGCCCGGGGACAGGAAGAAATCAGCCCCAGCATTTT
- TRBJ2-2 - TRBV19 CASSMGAYTGELFF TGTGCCAGTAGTATGGGGGCATACACCGGGGAGCTGTTTTTT
- TRBJ2-1 - TRBV11-2 CASSSTGSRGTYNEQFF TGTGCCAGCAGCTCTACAGGGAGTCGGGGAACCTACAATGAGCAGTTCTTC
- TRBJ1-1 - TRBV7-2 CASSLVARKNTEAFF TGTGCCAGCAGCTTAGTGGCCAGAAAGAACACTGAAGCTTTCTTT
few TRBJ2-1 - TRBV11-1 CASSWDLYGEQFF TGTGCCAGCAGCTGGGACTTATATGGTGAGCAGTTCTTC
once TRBJ1-3 - TRBV18 CASSPPTAPGNTIYF TGTGCCAGCTCACCTCCTACAGCTCCTGGAAACACCATATATTTT
- TRBJ1-6 TRBD1 TRBV28 CASSLSGTGVYSPLHF TGTGCCAGCAGTTTATCCGGGACAGGGGTTTACTCACCCCTCCACTTT
- TRBJ2-3 - TRBV7-2 CASSPRHSTDTQYF TGTGCCAGCAGCCCAAGACATAGCACAGATACGCAGTATTTT
- TRBJ1-2 - TRBV11-2 CASSLLVPSYSGGGYTF TGTGCCAGCAGCTTACTTGTGCCGTCCTACTCAGGCGGGGGCTACACCTTC
- TRBJ1-1 - TRBV10-3 CAISAGKDTEAFF TGTGCCATCAGTGCGGGTAAGGACACTGAAGCTTTCTTT
- TRBJ2-3 - TRBV7-8 CASSLGALSAYGTDTQYF TGTGCCAGCAGCTTAGGAGCATTGTCAGCGTACGGCACAGATACGCAGTATTTT
- TRBJ1-1 - TRBV5-1 CASSPEGGARTFF TGCGCCAGCAGCCCCGAGGGGGGGGCGAGGACTTTCTTT
- TRBJ1-1 - TRBV20-1 CRGQRNTEAFF TGCAGAGGACAGAGGAACACTGAAGCTTTCTTT
- TRBJ2-5 - TRBV5-1 CASKPQGGDVETQYF TGCGCCAGTAAACCTCAAGGGGGGGACGTTGAGACCCAGTACTTC
few TRBJ1-4 - TRBV5-1 CASSLGGANEKLFF TGCGCCAGCAGCTTGGGCGGGGCTAATGAAAAACTGTTTTTT
- TRBJ2-3 - TRBV28 CASSFSLTGNPDTQYF TGTGCCAGCAGTTTTTCCCTGACCGGGAACCCAGATACGCAGTATTTT
- TRBJ2-7 TRBD2 TRBV5-5 CASSLGLAGAYEQYF TGTGCCAGCAGCTTGGGACTAGCGGGAGCCTACGAGCAGTACTTC
- TRBJ1-1 - TRBV7-3 CASKLGTNTEAFF TGTGCCAGCAAACTAGGGACAAACACTGAAGCTTTCTTT
- TRBJ2-5 - TRBV5-1 CASSVIGTHQETQYF TGCGCCAGCAGCGTCATCGGGACACACCAAGAGACCCAGTACTTC
- TRBJ2-1 - TRBV19 CASSIRDSSYNEQFF TGTGCCAGTAGTATCCGCGACAGCTCCTACAATGAGCAGTTCTTC
- TRBJ1-6 - TRBV6-4 CASRAPEVAFYNSPLHF TGTGCCAGCAGGGCCCCCGAAGTAGCTTTCTATAATTCACCCCTCCACTTT
- TRBJ2-1 TRBD1 TRBV12-3/TRBV12-4 CASSLGQGEFF TGTGCCAGCAGTTTAGGACAGGGGGAGTTCTTC
- TRBJ2-1 - TRBV21-1 CASSRRIRRFF TGTGCCAGCAGCCGTCGTATAAGGAGGTTCTTC
- TRBJ1-2 TRBD1 TRBV30 CAWSAGQGASGYTF TGTGCCTGGAGTGCGGGACAGGGGGCTAGCGGCTACACCTTC
- TRBJ1-6 - TRBV2 CASSEQRNSPLHF TGTGCCAGCAGTGAACAACGGAATTCACCCCTCCACTTT
- TRBJ1-6 TRBD1 TRBV6-6 CASNRDSYSPLHF TGTGCCAGCAACCGGGACAGTTATTCACCCCTCCACTTT
- TRBJ2-4 - TRBV5-4 CASWSDSLAKNIQYF TGTGCCAGCTGGTCGGACAGCCTAGCCAAAAACATTCAGTACTTC
- TRBJ1-4 - TRBV5-6 CASSGSLRGGTGEKLFF TGTGCCAGCAGCGGGAGCCTGCGGGGGGGAACGGGGGAAAAACTGTTTTTT
- TRBJ1-2 TRBD1 TRBV11-2 CASSLAGTGSAYGYTF TGTGCCAGCAGCTTAGCAGGGACAGGGTCGGCCTATGGCTACACCTTC
few TRBJ1-2 TRBD1 TRBV7-9 CASSLTTTGVHGYTF TGTGCCAGCAGCTTAACTACGACAGGGGTCCATGGCTACACCTTC
- TRBJ1-5 - TRBV6-2/TRBV6-3 CASSIMAQPQHF TGTGCCAGCAGTATCATGGCCCAGCCCCAGCATTTT
- TRBJ1-1 - TRBV7-9 CASIERNTEAFF TGTGCCAGCATCGAGAGGAACACTGAAGCTTTCTTT
- TRBJ2-2 TRBD1 TRBV2 CASKTGNANTGELFF TGTGCCAGCAAGACAGGGAACGCGAACACCGGGGAGCTGTTTTTT
- TRBJ2-7 TRBD2 TRBV5-1 CASSLVLAGDEQYF TGCGCCAGCAGCTTGGTACTAGCGGGAGACGAGCAGTACTTC
- TRBJ1-5 - TRBV7-2 CASSLVVNSNQPQHF TGTGCCAGCAGCTTAGTAGTAAATAGCAATCAGCCCCAGCATTTT
- TRBJ1-1 - TRBV28 CASSLEPLRAEAFF TGTGCCAGCAGCCTAGAACCCCTTCGGGCTGAAGCTTTCTTT
- TRBJ2-2 TRBD1 TRBV6-5 CASIQTGSAGELFF TGTGCCAGCATCCAGACAGGGTCGGCCGGGGAGCTGTTTTTT
few TRBJ1-1 - TRBV12-3/TRBV12-4 CASSWAQGTEAFF TGTGCCAGCAGTTGGGCGCAGGGCACTGAAGCTTTCTTT
once TRBJ1-5 - TRBV19 CASSIGQEVNQPQHF TGTGCCAGTAGTATTGGCCAGGAGGTCAATCAGCCCCAGCATTTT
- TRBJ2-6 TRBD1 TRBV2 CASSVGQDSGANVLTF TGTGCCAGCAGTGTGGGACAGGATTCTGGGGCCAACGTCCTGACTTTC
- TRBJ2-3 - TRBV6-1 CASSERRAGSTDTQYF TGTGCCAGCAGTGAAAGGAGGGCAGGGAGCACAGATACGCAGTATTTT